This TCR beta chain came from a study of tumor-infiltrating lymphocytes in primary liver carcinoma. Across the whole study: Participating patients were men and women between 30 and 69 years old. General study points: Tumor region pairs showed greater overlap than either tumor-adjacent or tumor-blood pairs did. Tumor tissue displayed a significantly greater top-250-clone fraction than blood (p = 0.039).

This clonotype has at least ten counts. The antigen is undetermined. Germline V gene data show CDR1 as MGHRA and CDR2 as YSYEKL. This CDR3 has 15 amino acids. After removal of 4 bases from V and 8 bases from J, the junction contained 13 bases not matched to a gene. A primer matching the constant region was used to make TCR beta cDNA from 500 to 650 ng of total RNA. Each TCR beta library was derived from three nested multiplex PCR rounds that employed slightly modified ARM-PCR. Amplification in the first two PCR rounds was performed using TRBV1-TRBV30 forward primers and a C-beta reverse primer for approximately 10 cycles each. One entry per CDR3 protein results from TCRdb running MiXCR on the multiplex PCR reads. The table has approximately 54,000 distinct CDR3 sequences, 70% to 85% seen once; the top ten hold roughly 25%. Unsorted bulk tissue, about 19-31 mg of it, served as the source for co-extraction of RNA and DNA.

Sequencing was done on a sample of liver tumor tissue from sampling region 2. The sample's subset: tumor region T2, inferior pole. The chain combines TRBV4-1 with TRBJ1-1; 7 bases align to TRBD1. The clonotype originates from a man aged 40-49 years with primary liver carcinoma and hepatitis B virus infection. CDR3 sequence: CASSLVLTGEMEAFF. For the CDR3, the DNA is TGCGCCAGCAGCCTAGTGCTAACAGGGGAAATGGAAGCTTTCTTT.